Listed below are T cell receptor beta chains from one sample, sequenced in a study of early stage breast cancer tumors. TCRdb keeps only in-frame clones here, not all; method: immunoSEQ multiplex PCR. The data hold some 75,000 clones, with more than 60% observed a single time. Sequencing was carried out using blood. All receptors come from a person between 55 and 69 years old with breast cancer. The CDR3 runs from the conserved cysteine through the conserved F or W. Each record gives: J gene, D gene, clone size, V gene, CDR3 DNA, CDR3 protein. The D gene is left open where the match is weak. Clone size, where shown, is once, few, many, or a class for clones that have expanded.

j_call: TRBJ2-3; d_call: NA; clone_size: NA; v_call: TRBV28; cdr3_nt: TGTGCCAGCAAAAGCGGCACAGATACGCAGTATTTT; cdr3_aa: CASKSGTDTQYF
j_call: TRBJ2-3; d_call: TRBD1; clone_size: NA; v_call: TRBV6-5; cdr3_nt: TGTGCCAGCAGTTACTCGACAGGGGAATGGGATACGCAGTATTTT; cdr3_aa: CASSYSTGEWDTQYF
j_call: TRBJ2-7; d_call: NA; clone_size: NA; v_call: TRBV6-5; cdr3_nt: TGTGCCAGCAGTACCTTGACGGGGGCCTCCTACGAGCAGTACTTC; cdr3_aa: CASSTLTGASYEQYF
j_call: TRBJ1-2; d_call: TRBD1; clone_size: few; v_call: TRBV5-6; cdr3_nt: TGTGCCAGCAGCATCCGAAGGACAGGAGGCTATGGCTACACCTTC; cdr3_aa: CASSIRRTGGYGYTF
j_call: TRBJ1-5; d_call: NA; clone_size: NA; v_call: TRBV19; cdr3_nt: TGTGCCAGTACTTCTGGGGGGGATAGCAATCAGCCCCAGCATTTT; cdr3_aa: CASTSGGDSNQPQHF
j_call: TRBJ1-3; d_call: NA; clone_size: NA; v_call: TRBV6-6; cdr3_nt: TGTGCCAGCAGTACCACTAGACAGCAACGGGACACCATATATTTT; cdr3_aa: CASSTTRQQRDTIYF
j_call: TRBJ1-6; d_call: NA; clone_size: NA; v_call: TRBV6-6; cdr3_nt: TGTGCCAGCAGACAAGGGGTTACCTATAATTCACCCCTCCACTTT; cdr3_aa: CASRQGVTYNSPLHF
j_call: TRBJ1-2; d_call: TRBD1; clone_size: NA; v_call: TRBV6-5; cdr3_nt: TGTGCCAGCAGTTACACCGACAGGGTGGGAGGCTACACCTTC; cdr3_aa: CASSYTDRVGGYTF
j_call: TRBJ2-6; d_call: TRBD1; clone_size: once; v_call: TRBV5-4; cdr3_nt: TGTGCCAGCAGCGCCAGGAACAGGGGCTCTGGGGCCAACGTCCTGACTTTC; cdr3_aa: CASSARNRGSGANVLTF
j_call: TRBJ1-6; d_call: NA; clone_size: NA; v_call: TRBV19; cdr3_nt: TGTGCCAGTAGTATCCGGGGAAATTCACCCCTCCACTTT; cdr3_aa: CASSIRGNSPLHF